This entry is about one TCR beta chain. The CDR3 totals 13 residues. V was clipped by 2 bases and J by 12 bases, with 16 bases between them. Germline V gives CDR1 MNHEY, CDR2 SMNVEV (reference sequence). This entry comes from a study of blood T cell repertoires in COVID-19. About the research overall: Samples came from the United States, Italy and Spain, spanning acute and convalescent COVID-19.

Original data processing: It was from reference gene primer amplification that nucleated cell counts were estimated. Profiling relied on immunoSEQ multiplex PCR, and the TCRdb table lists in-frame clones only, not all of them. V, J and clone size are those of that table, while D and trimming were read from the DNA. The data show around 300,000 clones, 83% seen once. The chain joins TRBV27 to TRBJ1-1; weak D call: TRBD1 (5 bases). The sequencing input was peripheral blood. The receptor was derived from a woman between 45 and 60 years old who had recovered from COVID-19. This chain's CDR3 is CASSLPGLSFSFF. The DNA for the CDR3 is TGTGCCAGCAGTTTACCGGGACTGTCGTTTTCTTTCTTT.